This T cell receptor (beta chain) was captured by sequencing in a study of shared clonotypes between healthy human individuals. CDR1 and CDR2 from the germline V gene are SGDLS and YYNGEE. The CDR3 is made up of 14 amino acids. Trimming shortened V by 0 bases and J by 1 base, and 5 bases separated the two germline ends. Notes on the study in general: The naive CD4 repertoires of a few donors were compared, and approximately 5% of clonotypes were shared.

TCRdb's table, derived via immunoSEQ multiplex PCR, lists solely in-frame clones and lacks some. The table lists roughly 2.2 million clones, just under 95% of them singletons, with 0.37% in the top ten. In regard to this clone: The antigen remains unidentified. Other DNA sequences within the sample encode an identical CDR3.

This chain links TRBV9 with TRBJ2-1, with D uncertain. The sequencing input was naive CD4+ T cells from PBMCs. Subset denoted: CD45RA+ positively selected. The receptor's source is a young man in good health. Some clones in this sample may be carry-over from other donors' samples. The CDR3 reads CASSVGSSYNEQFF. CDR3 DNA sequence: TGTGCCAGCAGCGTAGGGTCGTCCTACAATGAGCAGTTCTTC. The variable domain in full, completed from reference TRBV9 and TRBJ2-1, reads DSGVTQTPKHLITATGQRVTLRCSPRSGDLSVYWYQQSLDQGLQFLIQYYNGEERAKGNILERFSAQQFPDLHSELNLSSLELGDSALYFCASSVGSSYNEQFFGPGTRLTVL.